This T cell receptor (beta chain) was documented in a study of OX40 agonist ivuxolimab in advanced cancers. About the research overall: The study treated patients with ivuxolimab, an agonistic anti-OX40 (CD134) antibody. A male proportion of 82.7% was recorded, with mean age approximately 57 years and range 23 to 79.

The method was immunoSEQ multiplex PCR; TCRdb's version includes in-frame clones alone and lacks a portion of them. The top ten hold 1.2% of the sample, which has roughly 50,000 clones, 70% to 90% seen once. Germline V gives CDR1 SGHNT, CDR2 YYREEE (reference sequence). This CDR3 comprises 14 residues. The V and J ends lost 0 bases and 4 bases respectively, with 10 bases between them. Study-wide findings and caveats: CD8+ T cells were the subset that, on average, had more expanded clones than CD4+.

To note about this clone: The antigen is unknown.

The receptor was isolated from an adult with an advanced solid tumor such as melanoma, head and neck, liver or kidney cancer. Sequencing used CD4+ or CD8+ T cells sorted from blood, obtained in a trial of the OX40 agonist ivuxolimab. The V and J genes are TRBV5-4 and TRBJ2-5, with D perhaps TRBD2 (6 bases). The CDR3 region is CASSLGGLGETQYF. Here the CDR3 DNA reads TGTGCCAGCAGCTTGGGGGGACTCGGAGAGACCCAGTACTTC.